The source of this TCR beta chain is a study of blood T cell repertoires in COVID-19 (dated by TCRdb to 2020 to 2022). In the study overall: Samples covering the acute and convalescent phases of COVID-19 were provided by collaborators in the United States, Italy and Spain. Subjects who had been exposed to COVID-19, were actively infected with it, or had recovered from it provided the deeply sampled blood TCRbeta repertoires that made up the dataset. The samples were drawn from the first 160 participants of the ongoing ImmuneRACE study and from some 1,300 subjects provided by 6 global collaborators. Where available, HLA class I and class II types were taken from metadata supplied by the sample provider and were not determined by assay-based typing. The material from the prospective study consisted of cDNA or gDNA derived from T cells, B-cell-depleted T cells, or PBMCs. The repertoires were released in a freely available public database intended as a resource for research on the immune response to SARS-CoV-2. A de-identified subject ID, COVID-19 status, age in years and sex were almost always included in the sample metadata.

Participants in the prospective study were aged roughly 18 to 100 years, lived in 20 to 30 United States geographic areas, and enrolled through a virtual design. In the prospective study, participants were assigned to cohorts based on the clinical history participants reported in a screening survey and a study questionnaire. For ImmuneRACE Cohort 3, a participant was defined as recovered based on two consecutive negative NP/OP PCR tests, clearance by a healthcare professional, or resolution of symptoms. In the prospective study, mobile phlebotomists collected whole blood, serum and a nasopharyngeal or oropharyngeal swab from each participant. Participants in the prospective study had the option to provide additional blood draws and questionnaires over an approximately 2-month period. Blood samples from the prospective study were shipped frozen or at room temperature prior to DNA extraction. TCRbeta CDR3 regions were amplified from genomic DNA by means of the immunoSEQ Assay, a bias-controlled multiplex PCR. In the authors' own workflow: The number of nucleated cells in each sample was estimated by amplification of reference gene primers within the assay. To quantify the absolute abundance of each unique TCRbeta CDR3 rearrangement, sequence reads were collapsed and filtered. For each sample, productive Simpson clonality was calculated by taking the square root of Simpson's diversity index across productive rearrangements. Entries here come from immuneACCESS through TCRdb and include only in-frame sequences with V and J called. Some clones fail to appear in such tables; in the studies checked, an unresolved V gene covers under half of the shortfall, and the cause of the remainder is unknown. For V, J and clone size, that table is used; D and trimming come from the DNA. The sample table lists fewer than 300,000 clones, approximately 90% of them with a count of one. 0.95% to 1.2% of the sample is held by the ten biggest clonotypes.

Details on this clone: Which antigen it targets is not known. Base qualities are not recorded, but no much larger clone differs from it by a single base.

Paper-wide results and their limitations: The amount of clinical and demographic metadata varied by source and participant and was provided uncurated.

V and J lose 2 bases and 7 bases, and a span of 12 bases separates them. From the cysteine through the phenylalanine, the CDR3 covers 15 amino acids. Kept here is only the CDR3 DNA, which spans 45 bases and is read in frame from base 1. CDR1 SGHTA and CDR2 FQGNSA were looked up in the germline V gene. The clonotype was recovered from a woman aged 30 to 39 who had recovered from COVID-19. The source material was PBMCs or T cells enriched from blood (not recorded which). The chain is assembled from TRBV7-2 and TRBJ1-6; the D region possibly corresponds to TRBD1 (5 bases align). The CDR3 region has the sequence CASSLWVQGNSPLHF. The bases are TGTGCCAGCAGCTTATGGGTCCAGGGAAATTCACCCCTCCACTTT.